A few counts support the clone carrying this T cell receptor beta chain. CDR3 size: 17 residues. V was clipped by 2 bases and J by 0 bases, with 14 bases between them. Germline values: CDR1 MNHEY, CDR2 SVGEGT. This sample is part of a study of early T cells in non-severe SARS-CoV-2 infection. Background on the study: From unsorted whole blood, bulk RNA was sequenced, and the chains remained unpaired.

Unique molecular identifiers (one per individual cDNA molecule) were attached. TCRdb ran MiXCR on the 5' RACE reads and lists one entry per CDR3 protein. The sample yields some 100,000 distinct CDR3 sequences, about 15% seen once. This receptor was identified in an adult who was a healthcare worker with PCR-confirmed SARS-CoV-2 infection or an uninfected control (not recorded which). Sequencing input: whole blood. The chain is built from TRBV6-2 or TRBV6-3 and TRBJ2-1; perhaps D is TRBD1 or TRBD2 (5 bases each). The CDR3 DNA reads as TGTGCCAGCAGTTACGCCGGGACCTTCATCTCCTACAATGAGCAGTTCTTC. Translation: CASSYAGTFISYNEQFF.